Below, one TCR beta chain is given with its context. This entry is derived from a study of ipilimumab plus nivolumab after autologous stem cell transplantation. The wider study: The DLBCL cohort had primary refractory and relapsed disease, with 18-month progression-free survival of around 86% and 29%.

The CDR3 extends over 14 amino acids. Germline V gene lookup returns CDR1 MNHNS and CDR2 SASEGT. Trimming took 6 bases from V and 4 from J, leaving 15 bases between them. TCRdb keeps only in-frame clones here, not all; method: immunoSEQ multiplex PCR. The sample comprises about 17,000 clones, around 80% of which are singletons, and roughly a third rests with the top ten. The chain links TRBV6-1 to TRBJ1-1, with D possibly TRBD1 on 5 matching bases. Sequenced material: PBMCs, taken in a trial of ipilimumab plus nivolumab as post-transplant consolidation. The clonotype was recovered from a male donor with diffuse large B-cell lymphoma. CDR3 nucleotides: TGTGCCAGCAGCAACGAGGGGTTGAGCACTGAAGCTTTCTTT. Protein: CASSNEGLSTEAFF.